This TCR beta chain was sequenced in a study of T cell changes during pregnancy in multiple sclerosis. Some clones are missing from TCRdb's copy, which holds only in-frame ones; the method was immunoSEQ multiplex PCR. Among about 100,000 clones listed, over 75% were seen once. V lost 10 bases, J lost 2 bases, and 17 bases lay in between. Germline V lookup: CDR1 LNHDA, CDR2 SQIVND (reference sequence). This CDR3 spans 14 amino acids. This receptor was taken from a female donor in good health, enrolled as a control in a pregnancy study. V gene TRBV19 combines with J gene TRBJ1-2; D is uncertain. The input for sequencing was peripheral blood, taken in the second trimester of pregnancy. In nucleotides, the CDR3 is TGTGCCACCCGTCTTGACTCATTGAACTATGGCTACACCTTC. Protein product: CATRLDSLNYGYTF.